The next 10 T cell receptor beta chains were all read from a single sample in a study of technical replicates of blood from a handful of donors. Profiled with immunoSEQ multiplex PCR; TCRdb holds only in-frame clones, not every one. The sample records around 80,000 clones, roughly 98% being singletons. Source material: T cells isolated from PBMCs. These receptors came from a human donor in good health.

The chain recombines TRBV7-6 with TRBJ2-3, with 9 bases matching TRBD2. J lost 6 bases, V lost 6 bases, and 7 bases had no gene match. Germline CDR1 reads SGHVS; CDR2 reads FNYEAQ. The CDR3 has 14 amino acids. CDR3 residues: CASSGSGRRDTQYF. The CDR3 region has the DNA TGTGCCAGCAGTGGTAGCGGGAGAAGGGATACGCAGTATTTT. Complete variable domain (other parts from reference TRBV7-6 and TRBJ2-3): GAGVSQSPRYKVTKRGQDVALRCDPISGHVSLYWYRQALGQGPEFLTYFNYEAQQDKSGLPNDRFSAERPEGSISTLTIQRTEQRDSAMYRCASSGSGRRDTQYFGPGTRLTVL.

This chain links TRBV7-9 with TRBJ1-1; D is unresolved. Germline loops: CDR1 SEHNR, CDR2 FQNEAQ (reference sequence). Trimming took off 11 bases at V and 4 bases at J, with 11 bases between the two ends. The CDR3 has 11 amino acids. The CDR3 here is CALTNATEAFF. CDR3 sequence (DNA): TGTGCCCTCACTAACGCCACTGAAGCTTTCTTT.

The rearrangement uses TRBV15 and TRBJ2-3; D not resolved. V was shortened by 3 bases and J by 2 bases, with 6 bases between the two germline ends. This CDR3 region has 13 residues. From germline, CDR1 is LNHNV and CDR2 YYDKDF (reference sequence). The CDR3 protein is CATSSPSTDTQYF. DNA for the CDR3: TGTGCCACCAGCAGTCCCTCCACAGATACGCAGTATTTT. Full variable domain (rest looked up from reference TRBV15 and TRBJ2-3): DAMVIQNPRYQVTQFGKPVTLSCSQTLNHNVMYWYQQKSSQAPKLLFHYYDKDFNNEADTPDNFQSRRPNTSFCFLDIRSPGLGDTAMYLCATSSPSTDTQYFGPGTRLTVL.

DNA for the CDR3: TGCGCCAGCAGCCAAGATTCTACAGGGACCTACGAGCAGTACTTC. Protein sequence: CASSQDSTGTYEQYF. The chain is built from TRBV4-1 and TRBJ2-7, with D possibly being TRBD1 (6 bases). The V and J ends lost 0 bases and 2 bases respectively, with 11 bases between them. CDR1 and CDR2 (germline): MGHRA, YSYEKL. The CDR3 has 15 residues.

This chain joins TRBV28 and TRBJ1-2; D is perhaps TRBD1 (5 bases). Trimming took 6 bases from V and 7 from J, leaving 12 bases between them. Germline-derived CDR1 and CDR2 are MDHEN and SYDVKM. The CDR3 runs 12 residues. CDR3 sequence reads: CASSQGKSGYTF. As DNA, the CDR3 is TGTGCCAGCAGCCAGGGAAAGAGTGGCTACACCTTC.

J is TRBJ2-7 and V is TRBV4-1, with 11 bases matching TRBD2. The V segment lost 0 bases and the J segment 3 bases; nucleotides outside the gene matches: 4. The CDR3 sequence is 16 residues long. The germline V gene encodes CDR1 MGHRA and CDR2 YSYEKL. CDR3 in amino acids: CASSQDVAGGVYEQYF. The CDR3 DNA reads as TGCGCCAGCAGCCAAGATGTAGCGGGAGGGGTCTACGAGCAGTACTTC.

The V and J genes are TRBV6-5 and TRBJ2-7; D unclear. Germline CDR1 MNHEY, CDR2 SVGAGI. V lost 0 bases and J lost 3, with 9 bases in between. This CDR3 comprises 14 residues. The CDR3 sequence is CASSYSLPIYEQYF. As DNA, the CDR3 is TGTGCCAGCAGTTACTCGCTACCAATCTACGAGCAGTACTTC.

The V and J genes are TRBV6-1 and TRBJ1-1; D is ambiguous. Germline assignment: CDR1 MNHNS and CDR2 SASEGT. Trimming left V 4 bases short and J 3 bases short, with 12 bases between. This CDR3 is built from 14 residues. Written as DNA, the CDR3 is TGTGCCAGCAGTGGAGGGATTCTTCACACTGAAGCTTTCTTT. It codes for CASSGGILHTEAFF.

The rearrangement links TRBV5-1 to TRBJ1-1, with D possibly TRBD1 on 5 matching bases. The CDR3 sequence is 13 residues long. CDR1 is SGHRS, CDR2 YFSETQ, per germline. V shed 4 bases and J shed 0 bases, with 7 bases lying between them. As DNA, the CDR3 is TGCGCCAGCAGCCAGACAGTGAACACTGAAGCTTTCTTT. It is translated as CASSQTVNTEAFF.

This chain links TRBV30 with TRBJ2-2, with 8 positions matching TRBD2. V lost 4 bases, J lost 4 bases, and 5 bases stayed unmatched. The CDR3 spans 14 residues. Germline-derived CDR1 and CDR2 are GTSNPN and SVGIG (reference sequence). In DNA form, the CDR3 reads TGTGCCTGGATTCGGGGGGGCCTCACCGGGGAGCTGTTTTTT. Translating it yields CAWIRGGLTGELFF.